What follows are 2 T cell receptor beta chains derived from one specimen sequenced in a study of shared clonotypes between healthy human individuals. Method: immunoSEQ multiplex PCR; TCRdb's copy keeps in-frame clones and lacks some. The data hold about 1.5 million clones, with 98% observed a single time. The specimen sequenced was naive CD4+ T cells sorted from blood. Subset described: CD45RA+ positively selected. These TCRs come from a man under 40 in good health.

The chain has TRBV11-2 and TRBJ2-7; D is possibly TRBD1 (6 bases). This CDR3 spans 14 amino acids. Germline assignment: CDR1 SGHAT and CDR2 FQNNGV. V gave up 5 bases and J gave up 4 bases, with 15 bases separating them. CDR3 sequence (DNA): TGTGCCAGCAGCACCCTGACAGGTTTTTACGAGCAGTACTTC. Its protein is CASSTLTGFYEQYF.

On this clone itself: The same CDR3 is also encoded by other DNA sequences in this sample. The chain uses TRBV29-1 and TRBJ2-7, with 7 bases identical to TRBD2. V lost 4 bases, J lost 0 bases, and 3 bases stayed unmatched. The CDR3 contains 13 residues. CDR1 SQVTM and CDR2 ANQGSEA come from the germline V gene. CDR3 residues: CSVGGGSSYEQYF. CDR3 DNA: TGCAGCGTTGGTGGCGGGAGCTCCTACGAGCAGTACTTC.